The sequence of this T cell receptor beta chain was determined in a study of blood T cell repertoires in COVID-19. Study information: The origin of the acute and convalescent COVID-19 samples was the United States, Italy and Spain. Sources were T cells, B-cell-depleted T cells, or PBMCs; the material itself was cDNA or gDNA.

Sequencing was performed with immunoSEQ multiplex PCR; in TCRdb, only in-frame clones are kept and a portion is missing. The sample lists tens of thousands of clones, almost 85% seen once, with 20% to 25% in the top ten. V trimming: 5 bases; J trimming: 6 bases; junction bases outside the gene matches: 18. The CDR3 spans 17 residues. CDR1 and CDR2 from the germline V gene are MNHNY and SVGAGI (reference sequence). This clonotype originated in an older woman with acute or convalescent COVID-19. Sample: peripheral blood. V usage is TRBV6-6 and J usage is TRBJ1-1; 7 bases agree with TRBD1. The CDR3 bases are TGTGCCAGCAGTCAATACCTAGAGACAGGGTGGAAGGCTGAAGCTTTCTTT. It translates to CASSQYLETGWKAEAFF.